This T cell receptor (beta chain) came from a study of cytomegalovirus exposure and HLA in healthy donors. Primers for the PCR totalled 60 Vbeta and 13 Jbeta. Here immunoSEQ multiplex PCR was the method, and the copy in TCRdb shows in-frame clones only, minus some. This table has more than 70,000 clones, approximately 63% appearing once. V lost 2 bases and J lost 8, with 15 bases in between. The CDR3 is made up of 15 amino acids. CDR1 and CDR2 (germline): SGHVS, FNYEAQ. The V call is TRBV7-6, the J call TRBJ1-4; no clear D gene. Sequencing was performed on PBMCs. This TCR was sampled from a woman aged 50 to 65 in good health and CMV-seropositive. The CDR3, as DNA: TGTGCCAGCAGCTTAATCGGTAGCAGTGGAGAAAAACTGTTTTTT. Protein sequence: CASSLIGSSGEKLFF.